Each of the 27 T cell receptor beta chains below was sequenced from the same sample in a study of beta chain features in type 1 diabetes. The study, taken as a whole, reports: Moderate yet significant TCRB CDR3 shortening was seen in Type 1 diabetes patients in all four CD4+ subsets.

No antigen has been assigned to these receptors. Every bit of the isolated RNA underwent reverse transcription, so sequencing read expressed TCRB transcripts. Assay: immunoSEQ multiplex PCR; the TCRdb copy retains only in-frame clones and omits some. Seen here are under 300,000 clones, roughly 22% observed once, and the top ten hold 0.028%. Sequences were obtained from naive CD4+ T cells from blood. These receptors came from a woman in her forties with type 1 diabetes.

The rearrangement joins TRBV7-9 to TRBJ2-5; tentative D call: TRBD2 (5 bases). Looked up from germline, CDR1 is SEHNR and CDR2 is FQNEAQ (reference sequence). CDR3 length: 14 amino acids. Trimming removed 5 bases at V and 1 base at J, with 11 bases between. Written as DNA, the CDR3 is TGTGCCAGCAGCATAAGGGAGCTCCAAGAGACCCAGTACTTC. Its protein product is CASSIRELQETQYF.

This chain joins TRBV4-1 and TRBJ2-7; D may be TRBD1 (5 bases). Germline-derived CDR1 and CDR2 are MGHRA and YSYEKL. The CDR3 length is 14 residues. V was cut by 1 base and J by 0 bases, with 7 bases left in between. The CDR3 region is CASSQGQGSYEQYF. In nucleotides, the CDR3 is TGCGCCAGCAGCCAAGGGCAGGGCTCCTACGAGCAGTACTTC.

This clone occurred a few times. This chain links TRBV9 with TRBJ2-1; D perhaps matches TRBD1 (6 bases). CDR3 length: 11 residues. Germline CDR1 is SGDLS and CDR2 is YYNGEE. Deletions cut 6 bases from V and 10 bases from J, with 11 bases between. DNA of the CDR3: TGTGCCAGCACCTCCGGGACAGAGCAGTTCTTC. Translation: CASTSGTEQFF.

The chain carries TRBV7-9 and TRBJ2-3; maybe TRBD2 (5 bases). The CDR3 runs 12 residues. V lost 1 base, J lost 9 bases, and 8 bases lay in between. Germline loops: CDR1 SEHNR, CDR2 FQNEAQ (reference sequence). The CDR3, as DNA: TGTGCCAGCAGCTTAGGCGGAGGAACGCAGTATTTT. Translating it yields CASSLGGGTQYF. Supplemented by reference TRBV7-9 and TRBJ2-3, the full variable domain reads DTGVSQNPRHKITKRGQNVTFRCDPISEHNRLYWYRQTLGQGPEFLTYFQNEAQLEKSRLLSDRFSAERPKGSFSTLEIQRTEQGDSAMYLCASSLGGGTQYFGPGTRLTVL.

This clone has more than one count but fewer than ten. This sequence joins TRBV2 and TRBJ2-1, with TRBD2 as a possible D gene (6 bases). This CDR3 comprises 16 residues. Trimming stripped 6 bases from V and 4 bases from J, with 19 bases between. The V gene's germline CDR1 is SNHLY and CDR2 FYNNEI. In DNA, the CDR3 is TGTGCCAGCAGCCCTGGTCTCGGAGGGGTATACAATGAGCAGTTCTTC. This sequence encodes CASSPGLGGVYNEQFF.

This chain joins TRBV28 and TRBJ2-3, with TRBD1 identical over 8 bases. CDR3 length equals 14 residues. V gave up 6 bases and J gave up 5 bases; unmatched junction bases: 7. The germline CDR1 and CDR2 sequences are MDHEN and SYDVKM. The CDR3 loop reads CASSYRGRGDTQYF. CDR3 sequence (DNA): TGTGCCAGCAGCTACAGGGGGAGAGGAGATACGCAGTATTTT.

The genes are TRBV18 and TRBJ1-5; no clear D gene. Trimming stripped 5 bases from V and 7 bases from J, with 9 bases between. The CDR3 sequence is 12 residues long. From germline, CDR1 is KGHSH and CDR2 LQKENI. As DNA, the CDR3 is TGTGCCAGCTCATCCCAGGAACAGCCCCAGCATTTT. Encoded protein: CASSSQEQPQHF. The full variable domain, its missing parts supplied by reference TRBV18 and TRBJ1-5, is NAGVMQNPRHLVRRRGQEARLRCSPMKGHSHVYWYRQLPEEGLKFMVYLQKENIIDESGMPKERFSAEFPKEGPSILRIQQVVRGDSAAYFCASSSQEQPQHFGDGTRLSIL.

The sample holds a few counts of this clone. The V gene is TRBV11-1, the J gene TRBJ2-7; D is possibly TRBD2 (5 bases). The germline gives CDR1 SGHAT, CDR2 FQDESV (reference sequence). V shed 5 bases and J shed 1 base, with 12 bases lying between them. CDR3 length equals 14 residues. CDR3 DNA: TGTGCCAGCAGCAGCCTGAGGGAGTCCTACGAGCAGTACTTC. This encodes CASSSLRESYEQYF. Full variable domain (outside the CDR3, taken from reference TRBV11-1 and TRBJ2-7): EAEVAQSPRYKITEKSQAVAFWCDPISGHATLYWYRQILGQGPELLVQFQDESVVDDSQLPKDRFSAERLKGVDSTLKIQPAELGDSAMYLCASSSLRESYEQYFGPGTRLTVT.

This clone was detected a few times. The CDR3 nucleotides are TGTGCCTGGAGCGGAGCCTCGGGACTAGCGGGGAGTTACGAGCAGTACTTC. This sequence encodes CAWSGASGLAGSYEQYF. The chain links TRBV30 to TRBJ2-7; 13 nucleotides match TRBD2. With V trimmed by 3 bases and J by 4 bases, 12 bases remained unmatched. The CDR3 covers 17 residues. Germline loops: CDR1 GTSNPN, CDR2 SVGIG (reference sequence). The whole variable domain, filled in from reference TRBV30 and TRBJ2-7, reads SQTIHQWPATLVQPVGSPLSLECTVEGTSNPNLYWYRQAAGRGLQLLFYSVGIGQISSEVPQNLSASRPQDRQFILSSKKLLLSDSGFYLCAWSGASGLAGSYEQYFGPGTRLTVT.

The J gene is TRBJ1-5, the V gene TRBV7-2; tentative D call: TRBD1 (5 bases). V was pared by 0 bases and J by 2 bases, with 8 bases between. The CDR3 is 15 amino acids. Looked up from germline, CDR1 is SGHTA and CDR2 is FQGNSA. The CDR3 loop is CASSLAQGGNQPQHF. The DNA of the CDR3 is TGTGCCAGCAGCTTAGCGCAGGGTGGCAATCAGCCCCAGCATTTT.

The rearrangement joins TRBV15 to TRBJ1-2; maybe TRBD1 (6 bases). CDR1 and CDR2 (germline): LNHNV, YYDKDF (reference sequence). Trimming left V 1 base short and J 8 bases short, with 14 bases between. The CDR3 length is 14 residues. The CDR3 nucleotides read TGTGCCACCAGCAGAGCCGCCACAGGGCGCGGCTACACCTTC. It codes for CATSRAATGRGYTF.

This clone was seen only once. The chain recombines TRBV27 with TRBJ1-5; 7 bases map to TRBD1. Germline CDR1 and CDR2: MNHEY and SMNVEV (reference sequence). The length of the CDR3 is 14 residues. V lost 4 bases, J lost 2 bases, and 2 bases stayed unmatched. The CDR3 loop is CASSYRGGNQPQHF. For the CDR3, the DNA is TGTGCCAGCAGTTACAGGGGCGGCAATCAGCCCCAGCATTTT.

The J gene is TRBJ2-1, the V gene TRBV30, with TRBD2 identical over 10 bases. With V trimmed by 0 bases and J by 8 bases, 10 bases remained unmatched. The CDR3 totals 16 residues. The V gene's germline CDR1 is GTSNPN and CDR2 SVGIG (reference sequence). CDR3 amino acids: CAWSVKGPSGSDEQFF. The CDR3, as DNA: TGTGCCTGGAGTGTAAAAGGTCCTAGCGGGAGTGATGAGCAGTTCTTC.

This clone appeared a few times. The rearrangement uses TRBV30 and TRBJ2-7, with TRBD1 identical over 7 bases. V shed 2 bases and J 4 bases; nucleotides not matched to a gene: 8. Germline CDR1 reads GTSNPN; CDR2 reads SVGIG (reference sequence). CDR3 length: 14 amino acids. CDR3 in amino acids: CAWSFSGGWYEQYF. The CDR3 DNA is TGTGCCTGGAGTTTTTCAGGGGGTTGGTACGAGCAGTACTTC.

This clone was counted a few times. The V gene is TRBV29-1, the J gene TRBJ2-7; possible D gene TRBD1, 6 bases. Between the trimmed V and J ends, which lost 7 bases and 4 bases, there was a span of 11 bases. The CDR3 length is 11 residues. Germline CDR1 is SQVTM and CDR2 is ANQGSEA. The CDR3 DNA sequence: TGCAGCGCCGGACAGACATACGAGCAGTACTTC. It specifies CSAGQTYEQYF.

The V and J genes are TRBV11-2 and TRBJ1-5; D is uncertain. Trimming cost V 0 bases and J 5 bases, with 8 bases left between them. The CDR3 sequence is 14 residues long. The germline V gene encodes CDR1 SGHAT and CDR2 FQNNGV. The CDR3 DNA follows: TGTGCCAGCAGCTTAGAGGGCAGCTATCAGCCCCAGCATTTT. Its protein product is CASSLEGSYQPQHF.

This rearrangement joins TRBV12-5 to TRBJ2-1, with 11 bases identical to TRBD2. The ends lost 5 bases at V and 5 bases at J; junction bases unmatched: 5. This CDR3 spans 15 amino acids. Germline CDR1 and CDR2: LGHNT and FRNRAP. This CDR3 reads CASGQGLAANNEQFF. CDR3 DNA sequence: TGTGCTAGTGGTCAGGGACTAGCGGCAAACAATGAGCAGTTCTTC.

The genes are TRBV6-5 and TRBJ1-5; D is possibly TRBD1 (5 bases). This CDR3 has 14 amino acids. Germline V gene sequence: CDR1 MNHEY, CDR2 SVGAGI. Trimming shortened V by 6 bases and J by 8 bases, and 17 bases separated the two germline ends. In DNA, the CDR3 is TGTGCCAGCAGATCCATGGGGGGGGTGGAGCCCCAGCATTTT. Protein: CASRSMGGVEPQHF.

This clone was observed a few times. The chain couples TRBV29-1 to TRBJ2-7; TRBD1 matches 8 bases. CDR1 and CDR2 from the germline V gene are SQVTM and ANQGSEA. V lost 7 bases to trimming and J lost 6 bases; unmatched junction nucleotides: 5. The CDR3 is 11 residues long. The CDR3 sequence: CSASDRGEQYF. In DNA form, the CDR3 reads TGCAGCGCAAGCGACAGGGGCGAGCAGTACTTC.

The genes are TRBV6-6 and TRBJ1-2, with 8 bases aligning to TRBD1. Germline V CDR1 and CDR2: MNHNY, SVGAGI (reference sequence). V lost 5 bases and J lost 6; bases outside the gene matches: 8. The CDR3 has 14 residues. The CDR3 loop is CASSQPSGGDGYTF. CDR3 nucleotide sequence: TGTGCCAGCAGTCAACCCTCAGGGGGCGATGGCTACACCTTC.

This chain links TRBV6-5 with TRBJ1-1, with D perhaps TRBD1 (5 bases). V was shortened by 6 bases and J by 5 bases, with 13 bases between the two germline ends. CDR3 length: 13 residues. CDR1 MNHEY and CDR2 SVGAGI come from the germline V gene. The CDR3 here is CASRRGEGTEAFF. Here the CDR3 DNA reads TGTGCCAGCAGGCGAGGGGAGGGGACTGAAGCTTTCTTT.

This clone occurred a few times. The J gene is TRBJ2-6, the V gene TRBV25-1; D may be TRBD2 (6 bases). Germline V gene data show CDR1 as MGHDK and CDR2 as SYGVNS. The CDR3 contains 16 residues. The V gene lost 6 bases and the J gene lost 2 bases, with 14 bases spanning the gap. For the CDR3, the DNA is TGTGCCAGCAGCGGGACTCTGGGGGCTGGGGCCAACGTCCTGACTTTC. Its protein is CASSGTLGAGANVLTF.

The chain employs TRBV7-9 and TRBJ1-1; tentative D call: TRBD1 (6 bases). The ends were cut back, 3 bases at V and 0 bases at J, with 8 bases in the middle. Germline V gives CDR1 SEHNR, CDR2 FQNEAQ (reference sequence). The CDR3 runs to 14 residues. In nucleotides, the CDR3 is TGTGCCAGCAGCTTCGGACAGTTGAACACTGAAGCTTTCTTT. Residues: CASSFGQLNTEAFF.

The CDR3 protein is CASSGRLGSDNEQFF. CDR3 coding DNA: TGTGCCAGCAGCGGCCGACTAGGAAGCGACAATGAGCAGTTCTTC. The genes are TRBV9 and TRBJ2-1; tentatively, D is TRBD2 (6 bases). V was pared by 3 bases and J by 5 bases, with 15 bases between. The CDR3 has 15 residues. Germline assignment: CDR1 SGDLS and CDR2 YYNGEE.

This chain connects TRBV5-4 to TRBJ1-1; maybe TRBD1 (5 bases). V was trimmed by 4 bases and J by 0 bases, leaving 13 bases between them. Germline CDR1 is SGHNT and CDR2 is YYREEE (reference sequence). CDR3 length: 15 residues. CDR3 nucleotides: TGTGCCAGCAGCCGCCATGTAGGGGTGAACACTGAAGCTTTCTTT. This encodes CASSRHVGVNTEAFF.

The rearrangement uses TRBV5-4 and TRBJ2-7; a possible D gene is TRBD1 (5 bases). Germline values: CDR1 SGHNT, CDR2 YYREEE (reference sequence). The CDR3 is 15 amino acids. V lost 0 bases and J lost 0, with 10 bases in between. The chain's CDR3 is CASSLEQGSSYEQYF. CDR3 nucleotide sequence: TGTGCCAGCAGCTTGGAGCAGGGTAGCTCCTACGAGCAGTACTTC.

Concerning this clone: The same CDR3 arises from other DNA sequences in this sample as well. The chain carries TRBV30 and TRBJ2-7; D gene uncertain. The germline V gene encodes CDR1 GTSNPN and CDR2 SVGIG (reference sequence). The CDR3 is made up of 11 amino acids. Trimming shortened V by 3 bases and J by 2 bases, and 5 bases separated the two germline ends. CDR3 in DNA: TGTGCCTGGAGCCGTGCCTACGAGCAGTACTTC. Protein sequence: CAWSRAYEQYF.